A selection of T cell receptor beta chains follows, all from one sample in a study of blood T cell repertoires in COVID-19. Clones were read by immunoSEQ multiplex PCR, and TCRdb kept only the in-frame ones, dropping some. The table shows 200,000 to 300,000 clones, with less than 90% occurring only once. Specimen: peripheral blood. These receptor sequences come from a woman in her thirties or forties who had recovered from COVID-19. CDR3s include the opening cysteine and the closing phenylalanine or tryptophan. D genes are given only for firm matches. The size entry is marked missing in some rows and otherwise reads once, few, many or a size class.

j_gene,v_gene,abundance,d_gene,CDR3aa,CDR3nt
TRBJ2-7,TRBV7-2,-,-,CASSLGTGYEQYF,TGTGCCAGCAGCTTAGGCACCGGCTACGAGCAGTACTTC
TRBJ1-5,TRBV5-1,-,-,CASSLGHDSNQPQHF,TGCGCCAGCAGCTTGGGGCATGATAGCAATCAGCCCCAGCATTTT
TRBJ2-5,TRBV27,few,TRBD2,CASSWRWEGYQETQYF,TGTGCCAGCAGTTGGAGGTGGGAGGGATACCAAGAGACCCAGTACTTC
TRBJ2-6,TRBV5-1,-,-,CASSFSVTGDSGANVLTF,TGCGCCAGCAGCTTCTCCGTAACGGGAGACTCTGGGGCCAACGTCCTGACTTTC
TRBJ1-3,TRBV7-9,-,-,CASSLASFSGNTIYF,TGTGCCAGCAGCTTAGCGTCCTTCTCTGGAAACACCATATATTTT
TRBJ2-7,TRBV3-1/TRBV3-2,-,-,CASSQDSDSYEQYF,TGTGCCAGCAGCCAGGACAGCGACTCCTACGAGCAGTACTTC
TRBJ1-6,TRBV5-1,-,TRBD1,CASSPGTGGYSPLHF,TGCGCCAGCAGCCCTGGGACAGGGGGTTATTCACCCCTCCACTTT
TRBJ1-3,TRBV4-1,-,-,CASSQERLKGGRGNTIYF,TGCGCCAGCAGCCAAGAGCGATTGAAAGGGGGTCGGGGAAACACCATATATTTT
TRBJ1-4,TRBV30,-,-,CAWRTIRGRSNEKLFF,TGTGCCTGGAGGACGATCCGGGGGAGATCTAATGAAAAACTGTTTTTT
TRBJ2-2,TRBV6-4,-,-,CASSDKGADTGELFF,TGTGCCAGCAGTGACAAGGGAGCGGACACCGGGGAGCTGTTTTTT
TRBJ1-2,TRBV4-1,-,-,CASSQDRSADSYGYTF,TGCGCCAGCAGCCAAGATAGGTCGGCCGACTCCTATGGCTACACCTTC
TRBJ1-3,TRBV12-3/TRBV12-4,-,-,CASTPSLNTIYF,TGTGCCAGCACTCCTTCTTTAAACACCATATATTTT
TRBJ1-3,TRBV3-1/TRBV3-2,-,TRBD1,CASSLDRGDTIYF,TGTGCCAGCAGCCTAGACAGGGGGGACACCATATATTTT
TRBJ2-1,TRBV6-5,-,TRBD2,CASTLTSGSSGEQFF,TGTGCCAGCACCCTGACTAGCGGGTCCTCCGGGGAGCAGTTCTTC
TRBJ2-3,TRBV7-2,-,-,CASSLGRAATQYF,TGTGCCAGCAGCTTAGGTCGAGCGGCTACGCAGTATTTT
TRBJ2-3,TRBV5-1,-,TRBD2,CASSSPSGGSTDTQYF,TGCGCCAGCAGCTCTCCTAGCGGGGGAAGCACAGATACGCAGTATTTT
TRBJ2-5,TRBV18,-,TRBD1,CASTRTGVETQYF,TGTGCCAGCACTCGGACAGGGGTCGAGACCCAGTACTTC
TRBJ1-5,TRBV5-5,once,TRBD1,CASSGDRGGNQPQHF,TGTGCCAGCAGCGGGGACAGGGGCGGTAATCAGCCCCAGCATTTT
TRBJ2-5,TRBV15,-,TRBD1,CATSRDQQGSRETQYF,TGTGCCACCAGCAGAGATCAACAGGGGAGTCGAGAGACCCAGTACTTC
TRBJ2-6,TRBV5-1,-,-,CASRQVSGANVLTF,TGCGCCAGCAGACAGGTCTCTGGGGCCAACGTCCTGACTTTC
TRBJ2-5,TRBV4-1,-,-,CASSLEETQYF,TGCGCCAGCAGTCTTGAAGAGACCCAGTACTTC
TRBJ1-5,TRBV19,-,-,CASRPAGAGGNSNQPQHF,TGTGCCAGTAGACCCGCGGGGGCAGGTGGAAATAGCAATCAGCCCCAGCATTTT
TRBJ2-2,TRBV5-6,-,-,CASSLGQAMASGELFF,TGTGCCAGCAGCTTGGGACAGGCAATGGCCTCCGGGGAGCTGTTTTTT
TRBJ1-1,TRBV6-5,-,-,CASTRGSYTEAFF,TGTGCCAGCACCCGAGGGAGCTACACTGAAGCTTTCTTT
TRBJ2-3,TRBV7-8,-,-,CASVLGQGSTDTQYF,TGTGCCAGCGTTCTGGGGCAGGGCTCCACAGATACGCAGTATTTT